This paragraph covers one T cell receptor beta chain sequence. Primers used for first-strand cDNA, a TRAV- and TRBV-specific set, covered both alpha and beta chains. The TCRs were subjected to amplification over 20 PCR cycles employing a constant-region primer in conjunction with a V-primer adapter. TCRdb re-derived calls from the reads in MiXCR, one entry per CDR3 protein. The sample includes 8,500 to 10,000 distinct CDR3 sequences, about two fifths of them seen just once. This specimen comes from a study of low-dose radiotherapy and immunotherapy resistance in tumors. Study at large: Radiation delivery to Cohort 1 consisted of 0.5 Gy per fraction every 2 weeks, summing to 6.5 Gy. Administration of intravenous cyclophosphamide at 200 mg/m2 took place every two weeks, one day before radiation and immunotherapy. The patients were given nivolumab 240 mg every two weeks and ipilimumab 1 mg/kg every six weeks, through an intravenous route.

Per germline, CDR1 MNHEY and CDR2 SVGEGT. V was pared by 0 bases and J by 10 bases, with 13 bases between. The CDR3 runs to 14 residues. The TCR sequence derives from a human donor with advanced metastatic prostate, ovarian, gallbladder or colorectal cancer (not recorded which). This table probably holds off-target reads from a library built for another chain. The genes are TRBV6-2 or TRBV6-3 and TRBJ2-1; D possibly matches TRBD1 or TRBD2 (5 bases each). The CDR3 DNA reads as TGTGCCAGCAGTTACTCGAGAGGGGACGTAGAGCAGTTCTTC. This sequence encodes CASSYSRGDVEQFF.